Shown below are 7 T cell receptor beta chains from a single sample sequenced in a study of OX40 agonist ivuxolimab in advanced cancers. Here immunoSEQ multiplex PCR was the method, and the copy in TCRdb shows in-frame clones only, minus some. The profile covers about 89,000 clones, with roughly 91% appearing a single time and over 0.65% taken by the ten largest. The material sequenced was CD4+ or CD8+ T cells sorted from blood, taken in a trial of the OX40 agonist ivuxolimab. The receptors were gathered from an adult with an advanced solid tumor such as melanoma, head and neck, liver or kidney cancer.

This chain joins TRBV7-2 and TRBJ2-7; D unresolved. Trimming stripped 3 bases from V and 0 bases from J, with 12 bases between. Germline V gene sequence: CDR1 SGHTA, CDR2 FQGNSA. This CDR3 spans 15 amino acids. The CDR3 loop reads CASSFGSQSSYEQYF. CDR3 DNA sequence: TGTGCCAGCAGCTTTGGCAGCCAGAGCTCCTACGAGCAGTACTTC.

This chain links TRBV28 with TRBJ2-4; unclear D gene. The germline V gene has CDR1 MDHEN and CDR2 SYDVKM. Trimming left V 3 bases short and J 6 bases short, with 15 bases between. The CDR3 covers 15 residues. The CDR3 here is CASSLGTGPGNIQYF. The CDR3 DNA reads as TGTGCCAGCAGTTTGGGCACCGGGCCCGGAAACATTCAGTACTTC.

V and J are TRBV18 and TRBJ2-3; no clear D. Trimming removed 2 bases at V and 1 base at J, with 1 base between. The CDR3 is made up of 12 amino acids. Germline V gene data show CDR1 as KGHSH and CDR2 as LQKENI. The CDR3 spells CASSPGTDTQYF. Here the CDR3 DNA reads TGTGCCAGCTCACCAGGCACAGATACGCAGTATTTT.

The chain joins TRBV7-9 to TRBJ1-1, with a possible D match to TRBD1 (5 bases). Germline V gene data show CDR1 as SEHNR and CDR2 as FQNEAQ (reference sequence). Trimming took off 5 bases at V and 0 bases at J, with 19 bases between the two ends. The CDR3 has 17 residues. CDR3: CASSLRLSTVMNTEAFF. The CDR3 nucleotides are TGTGCCAGCAGCCTCAGATTGTCGACAGTCATGAACACTGAAGCTTTCTTT.

The chain carries TRBV7-9 and TRBJ2-7; D unresolved. The CDR3 is 12 residues long. Per the germline V gene, CDR1 is SEHNR and CDR2 is FQNEAQ (reference sequence). V dropped 5 bases and J dropped 3 bases, with 8 bases sitting between them. The CDR3 DNA sequence: TGTGCCAGCAGCCTCGAGGTCTACGAGCAGTACTTC. Encoded protein: CASSLEVYEQYF.

The chain links TRBV7-9 to TRBJ1-5, with 9 bases fitting TRBD1. Germline trimming cut 5 bases from V and 7 bases from J; bases unmatched to any gene: 6. The CDR3 totals 14 residues. Germline V gene data show CDR1 as SEHNR and CDR2 as FQNEAQ (reference sequence). The CDR3 nucleotides read TGTGCCAGCAGCCTAGGGACAGGGAGGCAGCCCCAGCATTTT. Protein sequence: CASSLGTGRQPQHF.

This clone has only one observation. The V call is TRBV29-1, the J call TRBJ2-1; 13 bases match TRBD2. This CDR3 is 15 amino acids long. V lost 3 bases, J lost 8 bases, and 7 bases stayed unmatched. Per the germline V gene, CDR1 is SQVTM and CDR2 is ANQGSEA. DNA of the CDR3: TGCAGCGTTGATCCGAGACTAGCGGGGGGTGATGAGCAGTTCTTC. Translated: CSVDPRLAGGDEQFF.